The 14 T cell receptor beta chains listed next were all sequenced from one sample in a study of control samples from healthy donors and cancer patients. Libraries were prepared by immunoSEQ multiplex PCR; TCRdb keeps only in-frame clonotypes and omits some of them. The sample holds roughly 120,000 clones, around nine tenths seen once. Sequencing used blood. The receptors stem from a human donor in good health. The donor label of this sample is uncertain.

The table lists this clone with a count of one. This chain connects TRBV7-2 to TRBJ1-2; D not certain. Between the trimmed V and J ends, which lost 4 bases and 4 bases, there was a span of 16 bases. Germline V CDR1 and CDR2: SGHTA, FQGNSA. This CDR3 is built from 15 residues. The CDR3 bases are TGTGCCAGCAGCTCCTATGGGGTTTCTGGCTATGGCTACACCTTC. The encoded protein is CASSSYGVSGYGYTF.

The chain combines TRBV15 with TRBJ1-5, with a weak D call TRBD1 (6 bases). Germline loops: CDR1 LNHNV, CDR2 YYDKDF (reference sequence). The CDR3 has 17 residues. V lost 2 bases and J 1 base, leaving 15 bases between the germline ends. The DNA of the CDR3 is TGTGCCACCAGCAGAACCGCCGGGACAATCAGCAATCAGCCCCAGCATTTT. Protein: CATSRTAGTISNQPQHF.

The rearrangement joins TRBV28 to TRBJ2-6, with no clear D. V lost 6 bases and J 0 bases, leaving 3 bases between the germline ends. CDR3 size: 13 residues. Germline CDR1 MDHEN, CDR2 SYDVKM. The CDR3 DNA reads as TGTGCCAGCAGCTACTCTGGGGCCAACGTCCTGACTTTC. Translation: CASSYSGANVLTF.

The chain employs TRBV6-5 and TRBJ1-1; a possible D gene is TRBD1 (5 bases). The CDR3 has 14 amino acids. V dropped 7 bases and J dropped 4 bases, with 16 bases sitting between them. Germline assignment: CDR1 MNHEY and CDR2 SVGAGI. The CDR3 DNA follows: TGTGCCAGCACTGCTGGGGGGGGTAGCACTGAAGCTTTCTTT. This translates into CASTAGGGSTEAFF.

In nucleotides, the CDR3 is TGTGCCAGCAGCCAAGACAGAGTTGTAAATTCACCCCTCCACTTT. This gives the protein CASSQDRVVNSPLHF. This chain links TRBV14 with TRBJ1-6; unclear D gene. V lost 0 bases and J 7 bases, leaving 10 bases between the germline ends. This CDR3 is built from 15 residues. Germline V gene lookup returns CDR1 SGHDN and CDR2 FVKESK. Using reference TRBV14 and TRBJ1-6 for the parts outside the CDR3, the full variable domain is EAGVTQFPSHSVIEKGQTVTLRCDPISGHDNLYWYRRVMGKEIKFLLHFVKESKQDESGMPNNRFLAERTGGTYSTLKVQPAELEDSGVYFCASSQDRVVNSPLHFGNGTRLTVT.

The chain uses TRBV6-1 and TRBJ2-7, with D possibly called TRBD1 or TRBD2 (6 bases each). The CDR3 covers 14 residues. V was shortened by 0 bases and J by 3 bases, with 9 bases between the two germline ends. CDR1 is MNHNS and CDR2 is SASEGT in the germline V gene. The DNA for the CDR3 is TGTGCCAGCAGTGAAGCAGGAGGGGGCTACGAGCAGTACGTC. It specifies CASSEAGGGYEQYV.

Concerning this clone itself: The sample contains more than one DNA sequence encoding this CDR3. This rearrangement joins TRBV19 to TRBJ1-4; unclear D gene. The CDR3 is 12 residues long. Between the trimmed V and J ends, which lost 1 base and 7 bases, there was a span of 4 bases. CDR1 LNHDA and CDR2 SQIVND come from the germline V gene (reference sequence). CDR3 sequence reads: CASSIGREKLFF. The CDR3 nucleotides are TGTGCCAGTAGTATAGGGCGTGAAAAACTGTTTTTT. Full variable domain (missing parts from reference TRBV19 and TRBJ1-4): DGGITQSPKYLFRKEGQNVTLSCEQNLNHDAMYWYRQDPGQGLRLIYYSQIVNDFQKGDIAEGYSVSREKKESFPLTVTSAQKNPTAFYLCASSIGREKLFFGSGTQLSVL.

This sequence joins TRBV5-1 and TRBJ1-4, with 7 bases matching TRBD1. The junction had 8 bases not matched to a gene; V was cut back by 4 bases and J by 2 bases. CDR3 size: 16 residues. Germline CDR1 SGHRS, CDR2 YFSETQ. The chain's CDR3 is CASSPGTVNTNEKLFF. DNA of the CDR3: TGCGCCAGCAGCCCCGGGACAGTTAACACTAATGAAAAACTGTTTTTT.

The chain joins TRBV5-1 to TRBJ2-7; D unclear. Germline V gene sequence: CDR1 SGHRS, CDR2 YFSETQ. The germline V and J ends were trimmed by 2 bases and 0 bases, with 6 bases remaining between them. The CDR3 loop spans 13 amino acids. CDR3 DNA: TGCGCCAGCAGCTTCGATAGCTCCTACGAGCAGTACTTC. This sequence encodes CASSFDSSYEQYF.

The V call is TRBV6-5, the J call TRBJ1-6, with 7 nucleotides matching TRBD1. Germline V gene data show CDR1 as MNHEY and CDR2 as SVGAGI. The CDR3 contains 12 residues. V lost 8 bases to trimming and J lost 7 bases; unmatched junction nucleotides: 2. Here the CDR3 reads CASGGQNSPLHF. The CDR3 bases are TGTGCCAGCGGGGGACAGAATTCACCCCTCCACTTT.

This chain connects TRBV4-2 to TRBJ2-6; D is undetermined. Germline CDR1 is LGHNA and CDR2 is YNFKEQ. This CDR3 is built from 14 residues. Trimming stripped 0 bases from V and 11 bases from J, with 11 bases between. The CDR3 region has the DNA TGTGCCAGCAGCCAAGAGGGTTACCGCGACGTCCTGACTTTC. Translating gives CASSQEGYRDVLTF.

The chain is built from TRBV6-6 and TRBJ1-4; perhaps TRBD1 as D (6 bases). Trimming shortened V by 6 bases and J by 4 bases, and 12 bases separated the two germline ends. The CDR3 spans 14 residues. Germline V CDR1 and CDR2: MNHNY, SVGAGI (reference sequence). CDR3 coding DNA: TGTGCCAGCAGACTAACAGGGCTTAATGAAAAACTGTTTTTT. Protein sequence: CASRLTGLNEKLFF.

The chain uses TRBV24-1 and TRBJ2-7, with 9 bases that match TRBD1. The CDR3 is made up of 13 amino acids. J lost 4 bases, V lost 7 bases, and 4 bases had no gene match. Germline V lookup: CDR1 KGHDR, CDR2 SFDVKD. CDR3 DNA sequence: TGTGCCACCAGGGGGACAGGGTGGTACGAGCAGTACTTC. Its protein is CATRGTGWYEQYF.

The genes are TRBV7-9 and TRBJ1-4; no clear D. The V end was cut by 5 bases, the J end by 5 bases, with 12 bases between. The CDR3 sequence is 14 residues long. Germline V CDR1 and CDR2: SEHNR, FQNEAQ (reference sequence). CDR3 nucleotides: TGTGCCAGCAGCATCAGCCTATCAAATGAAAAACTGTTTTTT. Its translation is CASSISLSNEKLFF.